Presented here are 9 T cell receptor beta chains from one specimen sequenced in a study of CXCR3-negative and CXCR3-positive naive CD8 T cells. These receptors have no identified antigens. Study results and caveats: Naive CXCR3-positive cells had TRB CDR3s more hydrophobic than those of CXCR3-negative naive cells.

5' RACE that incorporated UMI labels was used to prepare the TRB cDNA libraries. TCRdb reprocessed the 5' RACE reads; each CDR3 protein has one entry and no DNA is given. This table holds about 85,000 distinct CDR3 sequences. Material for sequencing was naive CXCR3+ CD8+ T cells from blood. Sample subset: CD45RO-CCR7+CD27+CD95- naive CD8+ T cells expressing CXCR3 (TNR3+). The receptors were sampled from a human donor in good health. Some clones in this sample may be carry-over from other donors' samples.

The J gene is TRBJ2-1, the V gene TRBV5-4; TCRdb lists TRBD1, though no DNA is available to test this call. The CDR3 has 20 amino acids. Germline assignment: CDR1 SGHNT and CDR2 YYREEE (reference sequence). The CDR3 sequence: CASSLQAVGQPVSGVNEQFF.

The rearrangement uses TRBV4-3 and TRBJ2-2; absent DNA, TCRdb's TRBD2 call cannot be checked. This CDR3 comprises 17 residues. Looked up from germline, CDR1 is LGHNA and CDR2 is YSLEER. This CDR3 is CASSQEIAETNTGELFF.

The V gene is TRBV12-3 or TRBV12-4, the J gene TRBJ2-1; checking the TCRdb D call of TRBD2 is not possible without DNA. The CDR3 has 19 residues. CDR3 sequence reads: CASSLGLGTGPGAYNEQFF.

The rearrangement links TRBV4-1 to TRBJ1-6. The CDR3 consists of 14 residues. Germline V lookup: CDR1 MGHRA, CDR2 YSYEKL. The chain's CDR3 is CASSQEEGNSPLHF.

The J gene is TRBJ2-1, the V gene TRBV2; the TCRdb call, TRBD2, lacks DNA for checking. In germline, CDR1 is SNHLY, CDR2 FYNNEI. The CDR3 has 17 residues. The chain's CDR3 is CASSPRAAGGKYNEQFF. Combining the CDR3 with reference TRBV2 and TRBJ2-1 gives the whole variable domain EPEVTQTPSHQVTQMGQEVILRCVPISNHLYFYWYRQILGQKVEFLVSFYNNEISEKSEIFDDQFSVERPDGSNFTLKIRSTKLEDSAMYFCASSPRAAGGKYNEQFFGPGTRLTVL.

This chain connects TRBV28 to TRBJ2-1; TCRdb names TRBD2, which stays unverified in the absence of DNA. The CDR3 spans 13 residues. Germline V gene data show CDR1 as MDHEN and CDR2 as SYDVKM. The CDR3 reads CASSSAGGREQFF.

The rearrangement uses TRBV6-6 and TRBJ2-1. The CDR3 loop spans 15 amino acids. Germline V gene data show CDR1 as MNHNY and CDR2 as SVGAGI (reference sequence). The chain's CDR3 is CASSYKGGAYNEQFF.

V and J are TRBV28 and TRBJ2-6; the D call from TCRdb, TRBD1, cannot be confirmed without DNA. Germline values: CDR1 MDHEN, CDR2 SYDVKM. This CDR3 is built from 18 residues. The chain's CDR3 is CASSHHRVLFPGANVLTF.

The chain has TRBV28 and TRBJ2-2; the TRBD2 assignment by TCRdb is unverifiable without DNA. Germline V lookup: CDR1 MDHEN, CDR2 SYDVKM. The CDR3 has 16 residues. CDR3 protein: CASSLLAGPNTGELFF.